This TCR beta chain originates from a study of blood T cells in healthy people across ages. Isolated per sample were at least 7 million PBMCs. CDR3 size: 15 residues. Germline values: CDR1 SGHDN, CDR2 FVKESK. Note on this clonotype: Its target is unknown. Being one base from a much bigger clone, this may be a read error.

PCR was performed a second time for roughly 6 to 12 cycles using a sample-barcoded 5' primer and a J-beta primer mix. Researchers report that a template-switch adaptor with 12 random nucleotides tagged each cDNA molecule. One entry per CDR3 protein results from TCRdb running MiXCR on the 5' RACE reads. Of 1.5 million to 2 million distinct CDR3 sequences in the sample, less than 50% were seen once. Study-wide points: It was not known whether donors were CMV positive (a possible confounder of expanded clonotype changes).

The chain is built from TRBV14 and TRBJ2-1, with TRBD1 matching 7 bases. The sample comprised blood. This TCR was recovered from a woman in her thirties or forties in good health. CDR3 nucleotide sequence: TGTGCCGGCAGCCAAGGGGGCCAGTTCCGGGGTGAGCAGTTCTTC. This encodes CAGSQGGQFRGEQFF.